This TCR beta chain was profiled in a study of T-cell memory formation after mild COVID-19. Study conclusions and caveats: Several responding clones turned up in pre-infection memory, indicating that cross-reactive memory may have taken part. CD4+ clones that contracted lay mainly in CM and EM; CD8+ ones lay in EMRA.

This clonotype came up many times. Its antigen remains unidentified. CDR1 LGHNA and CDR2 YNFKEQ come from the germline V gene. The CDR3 extends over 14 amino acids. V was trimmed by 1 base and J by 6 bases, leaving 13 bases between them. TCRdb recomputed calls from the 5' RACE reads with MiXCR, one row per CDR3 protein. The table lists fewer than 650,000 distinct CDR3 sequences, about 22% of them singletons. The sample taken for sequencing was PBMCs or a T cell subset sorted from them (not recorded which). The gene calls are TRBV4-2 and TRBJ2-7, with D tentatively TRBD1 (6 bases). The TCR sequence derives from an adult woman who had mild COVID-19 (a few samples of this study predate the infection). Cell type and time point are not known. The CDR3, as DNA: TGTGCCAGCAGCCAAGGGGGTGAGGGGGTCGAGCAGTACTTC. Translating it yields CASSQGGEGVEQYF.